These 24 T cell receptor beta chains were all obtained from the same sample, sequenced in a study of blood T cell repertoires in COVID-19. Some clones are missing from TCRdb's copy, which holds only in-frame ones; the method was immunoSEQ multiplex PCR. The data contain just over 250,000 clones, around 89% of them singletons. The sample comprised peripheral blood. The receptors derive from a man aged 60 to 75 who had recovered from COVID-19.

The rearrangement links TRBV14 to TRBJ2-1; TRBD2 aligns across 7 bases. V gave up 5 bases and J gave up 6 bases; unmatched junction bases: 7. There are 14 residues in the CDR3. The germline V gene has CDR1 SGHDN and CDR2 FVKESK. The CDR3 spells CASSLWTRFNEQFF. In nucleotides, the CDR3 is TGTGCCAGCAGCTTGTGGACTAGATTCAATGAGCAGTTCTTC.

The V call is TRBV7-9, the J call TRBJ1-2, with TRBD1 as a possible D gene (5 bases). The CDR3 is 13 residues long. Per germline, CDR1 SEHNR and CDR2 FQNEAQ (reference sequence). Trimming stripped 5 bases from V and 1 base from J, with 8 bases between. CDR3 protein: CASSPGVNYGYTF. The CDR3 coding sequence is TGTGCCAGCAGCCCGGGGGTTAACTATGGCTACACCTTC.

The chain recombines TRBV19 with TRBJ2-2; D is ambiguous. Germline V gene lookup returns CDR1 LNHDA and CDR2 SQIVND (reference sequence). Trimming shortened V by 1 base and J by 2 bases, and 5 bases separated the two germline ends. CDR3 length: 14 residues. The CDR3 region has the DNA TGTGCCAGTAGTATAGGCGGTAACACCGGGGAGCTGTTTTTT. It yields the protein CASSIGGNTGELFF.

The chain couples TRBV3-1 (or the pseudogene TRBV3-2) to TRBJ1-4, with 7 bases lining up with TRBD1. The length of the CDR3 is 15 residues. Losses at the gene ends were 4 bases for V and 8 bases for J; bases not matched to a gene: 10. Germline lookup yields CDR1 LGHDT and CDR2 YNNKEL (reference sequence). This CDR3 is CASSPLDRVGEKLFF. The CDR3 nucleotides are TGTGCCAGCAGCCCCCTCGACAGGGTGGGGGAAAAACTGTTTTTT.

This chain connects TRBV27 to TRBJ2-6; TRBD1 agrees at 10 bases. V trimming: 8 bases; J trimming: 0 bases; junction bases outside the gene matches: 4. This CDR3 comprises 16 residues. The V gene's germline CDR1 is MNHEY and CDR2 SMNVEV (reference sequence). The CDR3 DNA reads as TGTGCCAGCGGGGACAGGGGTAACTCTGGGGCCAACGTCCTGACTTTC. Its protein product is CASGDRGNSGANVLTF.

The rearrangement links TRBV5-4 to TRBJ2-7; 10 bases map to TRBD2. The CDR3 consists of 15 residues. V lost 1 base, J lost 5 bases, and 6 bases stayed unmatched. From germline, CDR1 is SGHNT and CDR2 YYREEE (reference sequence). The CDR3 spells CASSLFSGGWDEQYF. The CDR3 DNA sequence: TGTGCCAGCAGCTTGTTTAGCGGGGGGTGGGACGAGCAGTACTTC.

The gene calls are TRBV4-2 and TRBJ1-3; TRBD1 might be the D (5 bases). Trimming left V 0 bases short and J 4 bases short, with 13 bases between. Germline CDR1 is LGHNA and CDR2 is YNFKEQ. This CDR3 contains 16 residues. The CDR3 sequence: CASSQDSGLSGNTIYF. As DNA, the CDR3 is TGTGCCAGCAGCCAAGATTCAGGGCTCTCGGGAAACACCATATATTTT.

The chain employs TRBV7-2 and TRBJ1-6; D not resolved. Deletions cut 5 bases from V and 6 bases from J, with 11 bases between. The CDR3 runs to 14 residues. The V gene's germline CDR1 is SGHTA and CDR2 FQGNSA. The CDR3 region is CASSPVEANSPLHF. CDR3 coding DNA: TGTGCCAGCAGCCCGGTGGAGGCTAATTCACCCCTCCACTTT.

The chain is built from TRBV18 and TRBJ1-1; D is ambiguous. V was clipped by 3 bases and J by 1 base, with 9 bases between them. The CDR3 extends over 14 amino acids. Germline V gives CDR1 KGHSH, CDR2 LQKENI. The CDR3 DNA follows: TGTGCCAGCTCACCGCCCTTGGCGAACACTGAAGCTTTCTTT. Protein product: CASSPPLANTEAFF.

This chain uses TRBV6-4 with TRBJ2-7; 7 nucleotides line up with TRBD1. Per the germline V gene, CDR1 is MRHNA and CDR2 is SNTAGT. CDR3 length equals 18 residues. J gave up 4 bases and V 3 bases, and 18 bases lay outside the gene matches. This chain's CDR3 is CASSEPSSRQGRLYEQYF. In DNA form, the CDR3 reads TGTGCCAGCAGTGAACCCTCTTCACGACAGGGTAGGCTGTACGAGCAGTACTTC.

The V gene is TRBV5-1, the J gene TRBJ1-2; tentatively, D is TRBD1 (6 bases). The CDR3 covers 12 residues. Germline loops: CDR1 SGHRS, CDR2 YFSETQ. V was cut by 7 bases and J by 5 bases, with 12 bases left in between. CDR3 protein: CASGTTGYGYTF. CDR3 nucleotide sequence: TGCGCCAGCGGTACGACAGGTTATGGCTACACCTTC. The complete variable domain, with remaining parts taken from reference TRBV5-1 and TRBJ1-2, reads KAGVTQTPRYLIKTRGQQVTLSCSPISGHRSVSWYQQTPGQGLQFLFEYFSETQRNKGNFPGRFSGRQFSNSRSEMNVSTLELGDSALYLCASGTTGYGYTFGSGTRLTVV.

The rearrangement uses TRBV14 and TRBJ2-7; maybe TRBD2 (5 bases). The length of the CDR3 is 15 residues. V lost 1 base and J 7 bases, leaving 17 bases between the germline ends. Germline V gene lookup returns CDR1 SGHDN and CDR2 FVKESK. This CDR3 reads CASSQGGLVVLEQYF. The CDR3 region has the DNA TGTGCCAGCAGCCAAGGAGGGCTGGTGGTTTTGGAGCAGTACTTC.

This clone came up once. This chain uses TRBV29-1 with TRBJ2-5; 7 nucleotides match TRBD2. Germline V gene sequence: CDR1 SQVTM, CDR2 ANQGSEA. Trimming took 0 bases from V and 5 from J; bases not matched to a gene: 6. The CDR3 has 14 amino acids. The CDR3 region has the DNA TGCAGCGTTGAAGATCTTTGGGGGGGGGAGACCCAGTACTTC. This encodes CSVEDLWGGETQYF.

The rearrangement links TRBV5-1 to TRBJ2-7, with TRBD2 matching over 8 bases. Trimming removed 0 bases from V and 4 bases from J; junction bases left unmatched: 6. CDR1 is SGHRS and CDR2 is YFSETQ in the germline V gene. The CDR3 runs 15 residues. CDR3: CASSLAGGLFYEQYF. CDR3 nucleotides: TGCGCCAGCAGCTTGGCGGGGGGGCTGTTTTACGAGCAGTACTTC.

The chain combines TRBV13 with TRBJ2-5; a weak D match, TRBD2 (5 bases). This CDR3 region has 16 residues. The germline V gene has CDR1 PRHDT and CDR2 FYEKMQ (reference sequence). Deletions cut 5 bases from V and 4 bases from J, with 20 bases between. CDR3 nucleotide sequence: TGTGCCAGCAGCCCATCCCCGGGGTCGTTTGGAGAGACCCAGTACTTC. Its translation: CASSPSPGSFGETQYF.

The rearrangement uses TRBV6-1 and TRBJ2-1; possible D gene TRBD1, 6 bases. Germline lookup yields CDR1 MNHNS and CDR2 SASEGT. Deletions cut 2 bases from V and 12 bases from J, with 14 bases between. This CDR3 contains 13 residues. CDR3 DNA: TGTGCCAGCAGTGAACGAGGGGGAAGCGGGCAGTTCTTC. Its translation is CASSERGGSGQFF.

This clone was detected only a few times. The V call is TRBV6-5, the J call TRBJ2-1; 10 bases map to TRBD1. The germline V gene has CDR1 MNHEY and CDR2 SVGAGI. Trimming cost V 6 bases and J 9 bases; bases outside gene matches: 8. The CDR3 loop spans 14 amino acids. The CDR3 is CASRDDRGLSEQFF. The CDR3 DNA reads as TGTGCCAGCAGAGACGACAGGGGGCTTAGTGAGCAGTTCTTC.

The rearrangement links TRBV5-8 to TRBJ1-5; TRBD1 matches at 9 bases. The CDR3 is made up of 16 amino acids. Germline CDR1 reads SGHTS; CDR2 reads YDEGEE. J lost 2 bases, V lost 4 bases, and 7 bases had no gene match. This CDR3 reads CASSKRRQGGNQPQHF. The DNA for the CDR3 is TGTGCCAGCAGCAAAAGAAGACAGGGGGGCAATCAGCCCCAGCATTTT.

V and J are TRBV11-2 and TRBJ1-1; 8 nucleotides agree with TRBD1. CDR1 SGHAT and CDR2 FQNNGV come from the germline V gene. This CDR3 contains 15 residues. The ends lost 5 bases at V and 5 bases at J; junction bases unmatched: 10. The CDR3 protein is CASSRPDRGQTEAFF. As DNA, the CDR3 is TGTGCCAGCAGCCGCCCCGACAGGGGTCAGACTGAAGCTTTCTTT.

This chain connects TRBV5-1 to TRBJ2-5; D is perhaps TRBD1 (6 bases). The V end lost 4 bases, the J end lost 2 bases, and 12 bases lay between the germline ends. Germline values: CDR1 SGHRS, CDR2 YFSETQ. CDR3 size: 14 residues. The CDR3 loop reads CASSAGTNQETQYF. CDR3 bases: TGCGCCAGCAGCGCCGGGACAAATCAAGAGACCCAGTACTTC.

The chain couples TRBV5-1 to TRBJ2-1; possible D gene TRBD2, 6 bases. Between the trimmed V and J ends, which lost 5 bases and 3 bases, there was a span of 9 bases. The CDR3 is made up of 13 amino acids. The germline CDR1 and CDR2 sequences are SGHRS and YFSETQ. The CDR3 coding sequence is TGCGCCAGCAGTGGCGGGGACTACAATGAGCAGTTCTTC. The encoded protein is CASSGGDYNEQFF.

V gene TRBV5-8 combines with J gene TRBJ1-2; D remains unclear. Between the trimmed V and J ends, which lost 2 bases and 5 bases, there was a span of 4 bases. The CDR3 loop spans 11 amino acids. The V gene's germline CDR1 is SGHTS and CDR2 YDEGEE. The CDR3 coding sequence is TGTGCCAGCAGCTTTAGTTATGGCTACACCTTC. Residues: CASSFSYGYTF.

The rearrangement links TRBV23-1 to TRBJ1-6; D is uncertain. TRBV23-1 is given ORF status, its function remaining uncertain. V lost 0 bases and J lost 8, with 14 bases in between. The CDR3 length is 16 residues. The CDR3 nucleotides read TGCGCCAGCAGTCAATCGATAGGGAGGAACCATTCACCCCTCCACTTT. Translation: CASSQSIGRNHSPLHF.

The rearrangement uses TRBV11-3 and TRBJ2-2; 8 nucleotides align to TRBD1. Per germline, CDR1 SGHNT and CDR2 YENEEA. With V trimmed by 4 bases and J by 0 bases, 7 bases remained unmatched. CDR3 length: 17 residues. The CDR3 sequence is CASSSGDRSSNTGELFF. For the CDR3, the DNA is TGTGCCAGCAGCTCAGGGGACAGGTCCTCGAACACCGGGGAGCTGTTTTTT.